This is a list of T cell receptor beta chains from one sample in a study of chemoradiotherapy in HPV16-positive cancers. Using immunoSEQ multiplex PCR, the repertoire was profiled, and TCRdb retains in-frame clones only, with some absent. The top ten clones hold around 3.6% of a sample with over 15,000 clones, roughly 84% of them seen once. Source: blood, taken from a patient who underwent chemoradiotherapy. The receptors derive from a human donor with HPV-associated anogenital cancer. Both conserved end residues are part of each CDR3. The order of the fields is J gene, V gene, CDR3 length, CDR3 protein.

j_call: TRBJ2-3; v_call: TRBV7-9; cdr3_length: 17; cdr3_aa: CASSVEPRLGGTDTQYF
j_call: TRBJ1-3; v_call: TRBV18; cdr3_length: 16; cdr3_aa: CASSPRQEDSGNTIYF
j_call: TRBJ1-1; v_call: TRBV19; cdr3_length: 18; cdr3_aa: CASSIGALRGSWVTEAFF
j_call: TRBJ1-3; v_call: TRBV9; cdr3_length: 16; cdr3_aa: CASSDHDREGGNTIYF
j_call: TRBJ1-1; v_call: TRBV6-1; cdr3_length: 16; cdr3_aa: CASSAGRGEMNTEAFF
j_call: TRBJ2-5; v_call: TRBV9; cdr3_length: 15; cdr3_aa: CASSVDLRFEETQYF
j_call: TRBJ1-5; v_call: TRBV7-2; cdr3_length: 17; cdr3_aa: CASSFKGGVGSNQPQHF
j_call: TRBJ1-1; v_call: TRBV7-9; cdr3_length: 15; cdr3_aa: CASNWGGEMNTEAFF
j_call: TRBJ1-5; v_call: TRBV5-4; cdr3_length: 15; cdr3_aa: CASSFGGDGTQPQHF
j_call: TRBJ2-3; v_call: TRBV21-1; cdr3_length: 16; cdr3_aa: CASSKGEEGTPDTQYF
j_call: TRBJ2-3; v_call: TRBV29-1; cdr3_length: 11; cdr3_aa: CSVEETGTQYF
j_call: TRBJ1-6; v_call: TRBV7-2; cdr3_length: 12; cdr3_aa: CASSLMSRPLHF
j_call: TRBJ2-3; v_call: TRBV28; cdr3_length: 13; cdr3_aa: CASRRQGADTQYF
j_call: TRBJ1-6; v_call: TRBV21-1; cdr3_length: 18; cdr3_aa: CASIQPGVSSSYNSPLHF
j_call: TRBJ1-6; v_call: TRBV7-2; cdr3_length: 14; cdr3_aa: CASRQYQNNSPLHF
j_call: TRBJ2-3; v_call: TRBV6-5; cdr3_length: 15; cdr3_aa: CASSYTGASTDTQYF
j_call: TRBJ2-2; v_call: TRBV5-1; cdr3_length: 18; cdr3_aa: CASNPTTLTGYNTGELFF
j_call: TRBJ1-2; v_call: TRBV7-2; cdr3_length: 15; cdr3_aa: CASSLARGINYGYTF
j_call: TRBJ2-3; v_call: TRBV9; cdr3_length: 16; cdr3_aa: CASSVDPGGSVDTQYF
j_call: TRBJ2-6; v_call: TRBV7-2; cdr3_length: 16; cdr3_aa: CASSLESGSGANVLTF
j_call: TRBJ2-3; v_call: TRBV10-3; cdr3_length: 14; cdr3_aa: CAISRQGSTDTQYF
j_call: TRBJ2-2; v_call: TRBV28; cdr3_length: 12; cdr3_aa: CASLGETGELFF
j_call: TRBJ2-3; v_call: TRBV7-9; cdr3_length: 14; cdr3_aa: CASTPYSSMDTQYF
j_call: TRBJ1-4; v_call: TRBV7-2; cdr3_length: 15; cdr3_aa: CASSLVLTTNEKLFF
j_call: TRBJ2-3; v_call: TRBV7-3; cdr3_length: 14; cdr3_aa: CASSRQGSGDTQYF
j_call: TRBJ2-2; v_call: TRBV7-2; cdr3_length: 15; cdr3_aa: CASSLEVSGTGELFF
j_call: TRBJ1-4; v_call: TRBV9; cdr3_length: 15; cdr3_aa: CASSVDGGRVEKLFF
j_call: TRBJ1-5; v_call: TRBV4-2; cdr3_length: 16; cdr3_aa: CASSRTADRFNQPQHF
j_call: TRBJ2-2; v_call: TRBV7-3; cdr3_length: 19; cdr3_aa: CASSLSSPSGGVITGELFF
j_call: TRBJ2-7; v_call: TRBV7-8; cdr3_length: 17; cdr3_aa: CASSLAPWDRGSYEQYF
j_call: TRBJ2-3; v_call: TRBV4-3; cdr3_length: 14; cdr3_aa: CASSQAVEGGTQYF
j_call: TRBJ2-6; v_call: TRBV27; cdr3_length: 16; cdr3_aa: CASSLSPNSGANVLTF